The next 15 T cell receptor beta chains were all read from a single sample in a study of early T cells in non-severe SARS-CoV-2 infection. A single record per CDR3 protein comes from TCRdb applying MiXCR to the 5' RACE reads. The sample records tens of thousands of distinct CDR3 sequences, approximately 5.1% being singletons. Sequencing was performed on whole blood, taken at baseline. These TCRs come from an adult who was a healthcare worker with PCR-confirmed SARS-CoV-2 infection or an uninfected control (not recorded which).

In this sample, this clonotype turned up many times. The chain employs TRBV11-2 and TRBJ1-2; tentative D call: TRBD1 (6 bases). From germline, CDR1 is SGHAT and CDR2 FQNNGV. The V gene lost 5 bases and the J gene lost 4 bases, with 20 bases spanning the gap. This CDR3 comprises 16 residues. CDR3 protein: CASSLGAGQGTYGYTF. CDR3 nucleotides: TGTGCCAGCAGCCTAGGGGCGGGTCAGGGGACCTATGGCTACACCTTC.

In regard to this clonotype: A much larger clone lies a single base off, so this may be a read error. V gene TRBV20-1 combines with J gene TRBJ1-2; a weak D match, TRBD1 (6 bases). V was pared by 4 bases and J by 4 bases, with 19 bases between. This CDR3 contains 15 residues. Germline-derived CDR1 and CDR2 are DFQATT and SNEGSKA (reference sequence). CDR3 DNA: TGCAGTGCTAACCCCCGGGACATGGGGTCCTATGGCTACACCTTC. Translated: CSANPRDMGSYGYTF.

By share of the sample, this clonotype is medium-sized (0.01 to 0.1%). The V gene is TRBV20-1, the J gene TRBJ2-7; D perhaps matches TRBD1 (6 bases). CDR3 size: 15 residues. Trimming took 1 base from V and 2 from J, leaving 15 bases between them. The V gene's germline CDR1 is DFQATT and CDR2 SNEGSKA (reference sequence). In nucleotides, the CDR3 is TGCAGTGCTAGAGCGGACAACAGGGAACCCTACGAGCAGTACTTC. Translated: CSARADNREPYEQYF.

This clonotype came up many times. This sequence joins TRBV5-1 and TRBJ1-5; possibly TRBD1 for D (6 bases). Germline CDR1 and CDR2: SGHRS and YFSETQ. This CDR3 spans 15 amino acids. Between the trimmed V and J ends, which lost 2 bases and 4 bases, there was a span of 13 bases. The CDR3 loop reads CASSLIQGPNQPQHF. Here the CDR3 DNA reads TGCGCCAGCAGCTTAATTCAGGGGCCGAATCAGCCCCAGCATTTT.

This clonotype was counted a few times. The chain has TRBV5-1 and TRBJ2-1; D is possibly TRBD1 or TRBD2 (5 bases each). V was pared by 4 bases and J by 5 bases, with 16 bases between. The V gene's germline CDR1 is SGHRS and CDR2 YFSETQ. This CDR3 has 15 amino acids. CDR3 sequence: CASSVGTLLHNEQFF. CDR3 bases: TGCGCCAGCAGCGTCGGGACCCTCCTTCACAATGAGCAGTTCTTC.

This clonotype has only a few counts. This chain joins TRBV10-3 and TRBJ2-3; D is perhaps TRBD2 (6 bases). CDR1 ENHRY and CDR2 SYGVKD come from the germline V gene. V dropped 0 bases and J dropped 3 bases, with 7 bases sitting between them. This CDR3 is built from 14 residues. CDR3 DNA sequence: TGTGCCATCAGTGAGTCCCTAGCGACAGATACGCAGTATTTT. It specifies CAISESLATDTQYF.

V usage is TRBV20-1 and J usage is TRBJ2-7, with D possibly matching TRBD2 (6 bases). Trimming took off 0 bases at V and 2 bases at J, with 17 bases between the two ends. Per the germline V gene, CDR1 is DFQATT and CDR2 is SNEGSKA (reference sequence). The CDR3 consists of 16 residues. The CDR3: CSARDRLWEAPYEQYF. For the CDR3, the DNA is TGCAGTGCTAGAGATCGGTTGTGGGAGGCCCCCTACGAGCAGTACTTC.

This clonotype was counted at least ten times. The CDR3 sequence is CASSPDSGANVLTF. CDR3 in DNA: TGTGCCAGCAGCCCAGACTCTGGGGCCAACGTCCTGACTTTC. The chain joins TRBV7-9 to TRBJ2-6, with unresolved D. V lost 5 bases and J lost 0, with 5 bases in between. CDR3 length: 14 residues. Per the germline V gene, CDR1 is SEHNR and CDR2 is FQNEAQ (reference sequence).

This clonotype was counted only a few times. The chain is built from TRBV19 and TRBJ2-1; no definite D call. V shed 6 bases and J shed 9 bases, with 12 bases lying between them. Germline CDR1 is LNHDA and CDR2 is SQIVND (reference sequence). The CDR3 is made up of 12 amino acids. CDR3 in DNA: TGTGCCAGTAGGGTTGGGGTCGGTGAGCAGTTCTTC. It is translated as CASRVGVGEQFF.

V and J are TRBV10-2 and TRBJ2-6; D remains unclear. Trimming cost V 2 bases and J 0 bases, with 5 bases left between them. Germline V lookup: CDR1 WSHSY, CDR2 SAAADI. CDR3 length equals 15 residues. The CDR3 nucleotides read TGCGCCAGCAGTGAGACACACTCTGGGGCCAACGTCCTGACTTTC. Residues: CASSETHSGANVLTF.

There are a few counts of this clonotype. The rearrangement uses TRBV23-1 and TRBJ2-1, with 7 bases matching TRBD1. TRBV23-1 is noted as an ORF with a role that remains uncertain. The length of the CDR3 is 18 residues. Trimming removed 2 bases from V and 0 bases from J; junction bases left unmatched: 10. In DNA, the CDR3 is TGCGCCAGCAGTCAAGAGACAGGGACCTCGCCCTCCTACAATGAGCAGTTCTTC. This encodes CASSQETGTSPSYNEQFF.

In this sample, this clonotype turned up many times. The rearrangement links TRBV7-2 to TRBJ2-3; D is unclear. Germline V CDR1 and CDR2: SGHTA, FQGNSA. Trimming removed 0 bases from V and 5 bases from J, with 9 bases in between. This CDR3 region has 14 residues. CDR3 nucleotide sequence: TGTGCCAGCAGCTTAGCGGGATCCATAGATACGCAGTATTTT. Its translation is CASSLAGSIDTQYF.

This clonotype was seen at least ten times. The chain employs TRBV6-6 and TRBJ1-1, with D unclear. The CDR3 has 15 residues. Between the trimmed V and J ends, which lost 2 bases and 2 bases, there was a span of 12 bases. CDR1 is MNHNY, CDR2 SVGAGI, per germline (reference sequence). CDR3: CASSYTPTGNTEAFF. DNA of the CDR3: TGTGCCAGCAGTTACACCCCGACGGGCAACACTGAAGCTTTCTTT.

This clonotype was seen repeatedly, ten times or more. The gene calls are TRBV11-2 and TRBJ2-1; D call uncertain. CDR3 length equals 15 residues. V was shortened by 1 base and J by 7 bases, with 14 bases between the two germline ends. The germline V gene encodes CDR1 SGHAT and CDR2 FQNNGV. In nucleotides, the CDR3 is TGTGCCAGCAGCTTAGGACGGGTTCCACGGAATGAGCAGTTCTTC. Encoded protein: CASSLGRVPRNEQFF.

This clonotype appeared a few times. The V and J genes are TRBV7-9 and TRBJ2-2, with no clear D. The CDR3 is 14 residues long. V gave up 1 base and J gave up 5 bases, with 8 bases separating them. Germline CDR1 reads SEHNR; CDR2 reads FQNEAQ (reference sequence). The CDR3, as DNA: TGTGCCAGCAGCTTAGTTGACAAAACCGGGGAGCTGTTTTTT. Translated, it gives CASSLVDKTGELFF. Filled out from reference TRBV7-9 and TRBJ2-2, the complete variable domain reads DTGVSQNPRHKITKRGQNVTFRCDPISEHNRLYWYRQTLGQGPEFLTYFQNEAQLEKSRLLSDRFSAERPKGSFSTLEIQRTEQGDSAMYLCASSLVDKTGELFFGEGSRLTVL.